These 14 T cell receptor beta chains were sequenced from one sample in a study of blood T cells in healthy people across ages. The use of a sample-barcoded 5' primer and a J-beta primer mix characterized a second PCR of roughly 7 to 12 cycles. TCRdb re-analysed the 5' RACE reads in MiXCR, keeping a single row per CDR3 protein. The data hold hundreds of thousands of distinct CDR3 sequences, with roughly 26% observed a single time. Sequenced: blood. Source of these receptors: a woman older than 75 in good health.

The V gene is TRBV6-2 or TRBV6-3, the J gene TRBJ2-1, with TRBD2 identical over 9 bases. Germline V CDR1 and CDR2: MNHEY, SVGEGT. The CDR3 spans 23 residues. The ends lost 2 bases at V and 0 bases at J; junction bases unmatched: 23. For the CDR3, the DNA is TGTGCCAGCAGTTACCATGTGGGAGGCTCCCCACAGCGGGGGGCTGCCTCCTACAATGAGCAGTTCTTC. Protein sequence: CASSYHVGGSPQRGAASYNEQFF.

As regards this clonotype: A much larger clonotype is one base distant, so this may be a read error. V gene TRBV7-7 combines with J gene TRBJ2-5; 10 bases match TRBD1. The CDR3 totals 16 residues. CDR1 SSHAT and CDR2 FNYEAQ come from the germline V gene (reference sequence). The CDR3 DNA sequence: TGTGCCAACAGCGGCAGGGGGACAGGGGACGGGGAGACCCAGTACTTC. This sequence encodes CANSGRGTGDGETQYF.

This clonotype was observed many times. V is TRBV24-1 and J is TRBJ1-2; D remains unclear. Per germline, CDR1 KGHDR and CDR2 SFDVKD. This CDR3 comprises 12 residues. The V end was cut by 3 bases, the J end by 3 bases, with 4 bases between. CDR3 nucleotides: TGTGCCACCAGTGATCCCCACTATGGCTACACCTTC. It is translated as CATSDPHYGYTF.

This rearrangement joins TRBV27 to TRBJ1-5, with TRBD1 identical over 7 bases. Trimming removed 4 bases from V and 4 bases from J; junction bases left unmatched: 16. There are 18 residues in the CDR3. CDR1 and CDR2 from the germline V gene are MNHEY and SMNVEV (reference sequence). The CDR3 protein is CASSSPDRLGGWNQPQHF. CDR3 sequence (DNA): TGTGCCAGCAGTTCCCCGGACAGGTTAGGGGGATGGAATCAGCCCCAGCATTTT.

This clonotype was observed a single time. The CDR3 DNA reads TGTGCCAGCAGCTGGGGCCCATTCACCCAAGAGACCCAGTACTTC. The encoded protein is CASSWGPFTQETQYF. This rearrangement joins TRBV7-2 to TRBJ2-5, with D perhaps TRBD1 (5 bases). Germline V gene data show CDR1 as SGHTA and CDR2 as FQGNSA. V lost 4 bases to trimming and J lost 1 base, with 13 bases between them. The CDR3 consists of 15 residues.

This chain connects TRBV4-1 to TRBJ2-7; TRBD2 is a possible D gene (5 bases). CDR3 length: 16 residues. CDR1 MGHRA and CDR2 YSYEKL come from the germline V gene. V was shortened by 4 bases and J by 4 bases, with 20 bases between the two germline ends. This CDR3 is CASSLVGDVVSYEQYF. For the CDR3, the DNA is TGCGCCAGCAGCCTGGTCGGGGATGTGGTTTCGTACGAGCAGTACTTC.

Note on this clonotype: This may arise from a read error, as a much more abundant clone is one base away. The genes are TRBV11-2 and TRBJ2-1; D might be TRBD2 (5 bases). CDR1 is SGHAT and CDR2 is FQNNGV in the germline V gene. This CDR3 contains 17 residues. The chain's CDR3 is CVSSLDSRGPPGNEQFF. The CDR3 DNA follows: TGTGTCAGCAGCTTAGATTCCCGCGGGCCTCCGGGGAATGAGCAGTTCTTC.

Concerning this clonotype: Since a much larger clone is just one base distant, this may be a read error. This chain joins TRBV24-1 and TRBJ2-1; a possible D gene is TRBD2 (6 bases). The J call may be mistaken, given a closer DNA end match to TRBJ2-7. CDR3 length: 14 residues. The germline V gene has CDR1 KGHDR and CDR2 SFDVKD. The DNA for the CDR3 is TGTGCCACCAGTGGGGGGGATGAATACAATGAGCAGTACTTC. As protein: CATSGGDEYNEQYF.

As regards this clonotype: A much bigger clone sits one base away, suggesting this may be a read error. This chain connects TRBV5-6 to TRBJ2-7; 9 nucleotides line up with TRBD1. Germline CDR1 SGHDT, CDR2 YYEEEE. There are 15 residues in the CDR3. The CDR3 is CAGSLKGTGNYEQYF. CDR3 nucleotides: TGTGCCGGCAGCTTAAAAGGGACAGGGAACTACGAGCAGTACTTC.

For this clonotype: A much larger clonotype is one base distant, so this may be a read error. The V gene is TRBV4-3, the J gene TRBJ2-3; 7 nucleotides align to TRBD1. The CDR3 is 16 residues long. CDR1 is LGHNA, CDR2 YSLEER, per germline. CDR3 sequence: CAGSQRQGLGSDTQYF. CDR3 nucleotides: TGCGCCGGCAGCCAACGACAGGGTTTGGGATCAGATACGCAGTATTTT.

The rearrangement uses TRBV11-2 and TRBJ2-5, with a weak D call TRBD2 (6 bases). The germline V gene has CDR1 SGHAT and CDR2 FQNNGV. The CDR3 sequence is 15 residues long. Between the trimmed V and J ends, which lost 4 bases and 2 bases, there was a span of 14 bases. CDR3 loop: CASSSWTTIQETQYF. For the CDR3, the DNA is TGTGCCAGCAGCTCCTGGACTACGATACAAGAGACCCAGTACTTC.

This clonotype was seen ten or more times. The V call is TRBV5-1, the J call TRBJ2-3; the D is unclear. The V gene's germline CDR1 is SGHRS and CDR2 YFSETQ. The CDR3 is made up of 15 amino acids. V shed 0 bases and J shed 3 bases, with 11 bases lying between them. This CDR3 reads CASSLARTITDTQYF. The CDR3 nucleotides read TGCGCCAGCAGCTTGGCTAGAACGATAACAGATACGCAGTATTTT.

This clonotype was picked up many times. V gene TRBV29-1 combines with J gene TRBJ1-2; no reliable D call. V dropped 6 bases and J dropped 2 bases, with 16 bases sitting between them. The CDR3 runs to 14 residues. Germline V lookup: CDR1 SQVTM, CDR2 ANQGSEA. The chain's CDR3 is CSVPPEGGNYGYTF. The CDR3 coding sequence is TGCAGCGTCCCCCCCGAGGGAGGGAACTATGGCTACACCTTC.

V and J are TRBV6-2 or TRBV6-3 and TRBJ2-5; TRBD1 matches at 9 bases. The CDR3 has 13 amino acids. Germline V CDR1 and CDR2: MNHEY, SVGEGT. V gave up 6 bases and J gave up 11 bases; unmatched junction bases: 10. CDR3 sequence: CASRGQGDNEQYF. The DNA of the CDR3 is TGTGCCAGCAGGGGACAGGGAGACAATGAGCAGTACTTC.